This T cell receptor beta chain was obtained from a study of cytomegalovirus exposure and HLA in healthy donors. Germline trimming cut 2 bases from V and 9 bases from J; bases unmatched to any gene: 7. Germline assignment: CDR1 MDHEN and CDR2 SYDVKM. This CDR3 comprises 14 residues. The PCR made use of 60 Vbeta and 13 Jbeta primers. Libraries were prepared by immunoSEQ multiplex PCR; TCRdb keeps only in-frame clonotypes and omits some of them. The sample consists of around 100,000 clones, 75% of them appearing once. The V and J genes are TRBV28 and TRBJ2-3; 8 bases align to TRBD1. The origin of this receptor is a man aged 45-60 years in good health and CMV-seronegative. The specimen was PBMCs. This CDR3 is CASSLEQGASTQYF. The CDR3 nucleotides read TGTGCCAGCAGTTTAGAGCAGGGGGCGTCGACGCAGTATTTT.